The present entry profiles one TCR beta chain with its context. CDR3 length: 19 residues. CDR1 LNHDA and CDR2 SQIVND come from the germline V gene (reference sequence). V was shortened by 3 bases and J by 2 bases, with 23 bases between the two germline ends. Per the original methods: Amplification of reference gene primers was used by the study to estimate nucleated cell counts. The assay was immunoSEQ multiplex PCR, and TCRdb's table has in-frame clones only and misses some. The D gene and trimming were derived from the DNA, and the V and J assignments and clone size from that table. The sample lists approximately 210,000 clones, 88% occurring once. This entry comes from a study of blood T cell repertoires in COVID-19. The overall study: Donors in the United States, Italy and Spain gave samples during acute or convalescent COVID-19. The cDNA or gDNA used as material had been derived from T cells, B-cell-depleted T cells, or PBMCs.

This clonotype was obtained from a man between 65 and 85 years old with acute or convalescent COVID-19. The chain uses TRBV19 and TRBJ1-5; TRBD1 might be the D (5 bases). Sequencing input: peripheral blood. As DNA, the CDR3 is TGTGCCAGTAGTATGAGGTCAGCTATGGGGGGTAGGGGCAATCAGCCCCAGCATTTT. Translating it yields CASSMRSAMGGRGNQPQHF. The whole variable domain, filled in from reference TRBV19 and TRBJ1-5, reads DGGITQSPKYLFRKEGQNVTLSCEQNLNHDAMYWYRQDPGQGLRLIYYSQIVNDFQKGDIAEGYSVSREKKESFPLTVTSAQKNPTAFYLCASSMRSAMGGRGNQPQHFGDGTRLSIL.